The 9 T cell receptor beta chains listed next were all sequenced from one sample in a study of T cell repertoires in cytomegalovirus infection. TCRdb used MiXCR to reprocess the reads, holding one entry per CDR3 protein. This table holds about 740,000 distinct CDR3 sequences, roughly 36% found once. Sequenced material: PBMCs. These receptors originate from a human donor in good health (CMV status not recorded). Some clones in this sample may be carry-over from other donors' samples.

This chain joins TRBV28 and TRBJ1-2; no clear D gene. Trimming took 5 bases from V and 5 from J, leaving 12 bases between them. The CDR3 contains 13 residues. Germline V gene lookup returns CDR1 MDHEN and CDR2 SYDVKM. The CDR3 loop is CASSQSRRYGYTF. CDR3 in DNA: TGTGCCAGCAGTCAATCCAGGAGGTATGGCTACACCTTC.

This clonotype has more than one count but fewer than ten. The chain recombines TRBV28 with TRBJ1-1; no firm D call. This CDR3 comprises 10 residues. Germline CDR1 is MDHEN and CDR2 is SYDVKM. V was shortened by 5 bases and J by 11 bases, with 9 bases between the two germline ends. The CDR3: CASSTTGAFF. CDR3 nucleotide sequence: TGTGCCAGCAGTACAACTGGGGCTTTCTTT.

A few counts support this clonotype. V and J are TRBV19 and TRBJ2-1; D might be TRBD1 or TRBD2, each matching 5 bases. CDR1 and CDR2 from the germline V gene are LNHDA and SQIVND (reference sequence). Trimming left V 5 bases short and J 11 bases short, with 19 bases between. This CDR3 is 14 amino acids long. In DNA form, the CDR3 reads TGTGCCAGTAGTGCTTCCGGGACGCAATATCAGCAGTTCTTC. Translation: CASSASGTQYQQFF.

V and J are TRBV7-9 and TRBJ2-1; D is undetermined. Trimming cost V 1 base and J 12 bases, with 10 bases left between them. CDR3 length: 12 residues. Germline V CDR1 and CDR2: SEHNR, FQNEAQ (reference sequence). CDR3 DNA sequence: TGTGCCAGCAGCTTAGGTTCCCCAGGGCAGTTCTTC. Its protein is CASSLGSPGQFF.

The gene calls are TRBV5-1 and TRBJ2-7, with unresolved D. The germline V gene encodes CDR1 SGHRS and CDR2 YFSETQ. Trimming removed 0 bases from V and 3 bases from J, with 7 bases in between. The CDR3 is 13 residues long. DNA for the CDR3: TGCGCCAGCAGCTTGGCCCACGACTACGAGCAGTACTTC. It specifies CASSLAHDYEQYF.

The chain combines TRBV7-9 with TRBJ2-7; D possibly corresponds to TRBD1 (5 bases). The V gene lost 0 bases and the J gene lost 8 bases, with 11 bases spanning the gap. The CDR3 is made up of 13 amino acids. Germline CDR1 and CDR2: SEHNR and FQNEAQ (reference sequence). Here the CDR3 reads CASSLAVGHQQYF. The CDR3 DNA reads TGTGCCAGCAGCTTAGCGGTGGGGCACCAGCAGTACTTC.

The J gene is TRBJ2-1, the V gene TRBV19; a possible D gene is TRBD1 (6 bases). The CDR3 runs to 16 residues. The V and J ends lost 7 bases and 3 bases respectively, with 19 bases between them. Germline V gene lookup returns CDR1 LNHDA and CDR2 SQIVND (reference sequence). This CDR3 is CASTTSPGHIYNEQFF. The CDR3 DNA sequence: TGTGCCAGTACCACCTCTCCGGGACACATCTACAATGAGCAGTTCTTC.

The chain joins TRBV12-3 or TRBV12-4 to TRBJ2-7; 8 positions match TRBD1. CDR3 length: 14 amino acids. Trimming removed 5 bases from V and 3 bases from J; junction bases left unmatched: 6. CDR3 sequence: CASSPGQAYYEQYF. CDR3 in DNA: TGTGCCAGCAGTCCGGGACAGGCCTACTACGAGCAGTACTTC.

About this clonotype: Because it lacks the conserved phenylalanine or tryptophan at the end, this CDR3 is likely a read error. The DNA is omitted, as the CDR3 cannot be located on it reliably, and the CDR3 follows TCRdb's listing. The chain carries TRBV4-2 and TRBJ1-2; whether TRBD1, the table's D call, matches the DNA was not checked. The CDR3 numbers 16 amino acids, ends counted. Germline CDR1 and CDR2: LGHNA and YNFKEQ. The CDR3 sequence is CASSQAIRVGGYVYNL.